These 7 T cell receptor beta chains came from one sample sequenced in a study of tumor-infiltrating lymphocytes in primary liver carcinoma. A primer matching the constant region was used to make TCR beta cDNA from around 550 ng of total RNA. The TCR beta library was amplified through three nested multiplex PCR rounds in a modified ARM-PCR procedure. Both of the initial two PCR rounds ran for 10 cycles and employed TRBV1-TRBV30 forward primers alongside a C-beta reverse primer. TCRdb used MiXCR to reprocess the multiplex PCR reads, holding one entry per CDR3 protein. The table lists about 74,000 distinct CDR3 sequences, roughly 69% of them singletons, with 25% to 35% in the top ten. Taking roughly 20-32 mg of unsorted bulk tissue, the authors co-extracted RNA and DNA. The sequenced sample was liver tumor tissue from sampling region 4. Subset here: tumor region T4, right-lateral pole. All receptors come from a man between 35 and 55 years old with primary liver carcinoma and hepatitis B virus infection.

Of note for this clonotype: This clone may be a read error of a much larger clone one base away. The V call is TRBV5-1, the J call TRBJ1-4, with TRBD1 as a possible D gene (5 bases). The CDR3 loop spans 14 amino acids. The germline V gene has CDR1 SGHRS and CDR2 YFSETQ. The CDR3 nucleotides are TGCGCCAGTTCCCAGGGTTTAGCAGATGAAAAACAGTTTTTT. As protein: CASSQGLADEKQFF.

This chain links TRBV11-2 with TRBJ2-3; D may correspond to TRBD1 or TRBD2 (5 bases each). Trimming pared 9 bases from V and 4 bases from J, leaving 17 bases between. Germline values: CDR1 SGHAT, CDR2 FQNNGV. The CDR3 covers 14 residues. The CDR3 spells CARGARGPADTQYF. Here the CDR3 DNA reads TGTGCCAGAGGGGCACGGGGACCCGCAGATACGCAGTATTTT. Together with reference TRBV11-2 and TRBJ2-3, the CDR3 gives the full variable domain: EAGVAQSPRYKIIEKRQSVAFWCNPISGHATLYWYQQILGQGPKLLIQFQNNGVVDDSQLPKDRFSAERLKGVDSTLKIQPAKLEDSAVYLCARGARGPADTQYFGPGTRLTVL.

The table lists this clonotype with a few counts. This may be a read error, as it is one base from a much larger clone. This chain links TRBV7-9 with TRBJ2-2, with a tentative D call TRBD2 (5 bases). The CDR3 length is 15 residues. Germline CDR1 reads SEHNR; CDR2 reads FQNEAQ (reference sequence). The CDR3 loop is CASSLARTLTGELSF. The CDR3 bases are TGTGCCAGCAGCTTAGCGCGGACTCTGACCGGGGAGCTGTCTTTT.

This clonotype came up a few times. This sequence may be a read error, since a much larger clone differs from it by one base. The CDR3 here is CASSLGLAGTGGLFF. The CDR3 coding sequence is TGTGCCAGCAGCTTGGGACTAGCGGGCACCGGGGGGCTGTTTTTT. This chain links TRBV5-4 with TRBJ2-2; 10 bases agree with TRBD2. Germline CDR1 is SGHNT and CDR2 is YYREEE (reference sequence). The CDR3 consists of 15 residues.

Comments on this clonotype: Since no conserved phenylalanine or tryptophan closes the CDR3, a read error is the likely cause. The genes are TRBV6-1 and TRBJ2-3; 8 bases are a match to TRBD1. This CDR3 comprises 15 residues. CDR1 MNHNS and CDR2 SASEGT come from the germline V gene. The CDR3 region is CVSSQSTGGTDTQYL. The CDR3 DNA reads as TGTGTCAGCAGTCAATCGACAGGGGGCACAGATACGCAGTATTTG.

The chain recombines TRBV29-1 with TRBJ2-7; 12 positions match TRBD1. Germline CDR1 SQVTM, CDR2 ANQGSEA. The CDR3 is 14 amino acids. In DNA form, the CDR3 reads TGCAGAGCCGGAGCCGGGACAGGGGGCAACGAGCAGTACTTC. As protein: CRAGAGTGGNEQYF.

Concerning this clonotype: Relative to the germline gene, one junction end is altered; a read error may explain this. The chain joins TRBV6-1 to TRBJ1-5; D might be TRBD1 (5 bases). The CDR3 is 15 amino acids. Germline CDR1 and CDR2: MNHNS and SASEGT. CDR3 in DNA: TGTGCCAGCACTGAAAGTGGGACCTATAATCAGCCCCAACATTTT. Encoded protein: CASTESGTYNQPQHF.